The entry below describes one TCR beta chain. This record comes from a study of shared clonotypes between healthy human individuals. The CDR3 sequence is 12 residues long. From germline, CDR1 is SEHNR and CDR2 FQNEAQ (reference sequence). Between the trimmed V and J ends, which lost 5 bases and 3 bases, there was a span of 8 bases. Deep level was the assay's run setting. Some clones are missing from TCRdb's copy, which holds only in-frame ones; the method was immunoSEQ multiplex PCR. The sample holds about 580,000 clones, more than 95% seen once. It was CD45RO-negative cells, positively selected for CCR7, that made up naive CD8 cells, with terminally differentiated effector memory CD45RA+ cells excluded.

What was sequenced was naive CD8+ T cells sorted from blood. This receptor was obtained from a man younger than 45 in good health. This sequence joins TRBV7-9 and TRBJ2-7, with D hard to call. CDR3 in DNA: TGTGCCAGCAGCCAAGTACACTACGAGCAGTACTTC. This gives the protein CASSQVHYEQYF.